This T cell receptor beta chain came from a study of T cells in localized non-small cell lung cancer. Findings and limits, study-wide: The study linked higher blood T cell density to longer overall survival. Clonality of T cells reached its maximum in uninvolved adjacent lung, surpassing tumor. Paired adjacent lung recovered a median roughly 56 of the top 100 tumor clones. Sequence data derive from only one tumor region, so heterogeneity remains possible.

On this clone: The target antigen is unknown.

V shed 4 bases and J shed 0 bases, with 24 bases lying between them. This CDR3 spans 19 amino acids. Germline-derived CDR1 and CDR2 are MNHEY and SMNVEV (reference sequence). The protocol was immunoSEQ multiplex PCR, while the TCRdb copy is restricted to in-frame clones and leaves out a portion. The data show around 48,000 clones, with about 72% seen just once and about 17% held by the top ten. This sample comprised peripheral blood, obtained before any cancer treatment. The clonotype originates from a man aged 40-75 years with stage I squamous cell lung carcinoma. This chain links TRBV27 with TRBJ1-2; perhaps TRBD1 as D (5 bases). CDR3 sequence: CASSYGPGRSPIANYGYTF. The CDR3 coding sequence is TGTGCCAGCAGTTACGGCCCGGGACGCAGCCCGATAGCTAACTATGGCTACACCTTC.